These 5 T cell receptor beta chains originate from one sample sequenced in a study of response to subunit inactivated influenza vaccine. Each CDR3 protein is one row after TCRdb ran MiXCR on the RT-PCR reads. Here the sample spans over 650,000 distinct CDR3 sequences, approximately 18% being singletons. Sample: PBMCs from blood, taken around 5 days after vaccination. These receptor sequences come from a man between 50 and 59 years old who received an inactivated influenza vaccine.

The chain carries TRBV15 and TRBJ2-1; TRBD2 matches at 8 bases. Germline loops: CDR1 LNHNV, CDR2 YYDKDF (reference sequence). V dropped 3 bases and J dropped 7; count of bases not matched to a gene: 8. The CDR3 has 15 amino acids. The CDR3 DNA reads TGTGCCACCAGCAGGAGGCGGGAGGCGGGGAATGAGCAGTTCTTC. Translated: CATSRRREAGNEQFF.

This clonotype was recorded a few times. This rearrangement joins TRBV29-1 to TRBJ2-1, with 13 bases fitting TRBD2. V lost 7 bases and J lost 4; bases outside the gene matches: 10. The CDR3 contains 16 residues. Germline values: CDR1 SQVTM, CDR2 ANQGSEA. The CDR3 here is CSAQGTSGDKYNEQFF. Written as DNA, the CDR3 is TGCAGCGCCCAGGGGACTAGCGGGGATAAATACAATGAGCAGTTCTTC.

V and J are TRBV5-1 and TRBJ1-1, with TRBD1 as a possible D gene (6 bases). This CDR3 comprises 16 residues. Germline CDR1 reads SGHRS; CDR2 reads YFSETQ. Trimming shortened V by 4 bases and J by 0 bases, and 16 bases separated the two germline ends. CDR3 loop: CASSQGQGTMNTEAFF. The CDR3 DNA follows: TGCGCCAGCAGCCAGGGGCAGGGGACGATGAACACTGAAGCTTTCTTT.

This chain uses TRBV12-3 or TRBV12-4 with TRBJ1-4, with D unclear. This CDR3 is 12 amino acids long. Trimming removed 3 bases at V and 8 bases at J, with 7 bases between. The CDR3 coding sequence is TGTGCCAGCAGTTTCCTTAAGGAAAAACTGTTTTTT. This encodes CASSFLKEKLFF.

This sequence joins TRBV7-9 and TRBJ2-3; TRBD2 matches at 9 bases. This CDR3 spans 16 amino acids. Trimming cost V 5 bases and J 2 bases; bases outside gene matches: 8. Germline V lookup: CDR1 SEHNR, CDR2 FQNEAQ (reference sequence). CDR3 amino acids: CASSQKTSGSTDTQYF. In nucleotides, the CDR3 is TGTGCCAGCAGCCAGAAGACTAGCGGATCCACAGATACGCAGTATTTT.